This T cell receptor (beta chain) was found in a study of response to subunit inactivated influenza vaccine. In TCRdb, the RT-PCR reads were re-called with MiXCR into one record per CDR3 protein. The sample has 400,000 to 550,000 distinct CDR3 sequences; around 25% are singletons. CDR1 is KGHDR and CDR2 is SFDVKD in the germline V gene. V dropped 5 bases and J dropped 6; count of bases not matched to a gene: 9. The length of the CDR3 is 17 residues. Comment on this clonotype: No antigen is known for it.

Notes on the study in general: Each seasonal influenza vaccination recruits few new T cells, the authors suggested.

This sequence was found in a man over 45 who received an inactivated influenza vaccine. The sample here was CD4+ T cells sorted from PBMCs, taken 5 to 6 days after vaccination. This chain connects TRBV24-1 to TRBJ2-1, with TRBD2 identical over 13 bases. Here the CDR3 DNA reads TGTGCCACCAGTGGTTTCTCGACTAGCGGGGGGAGCAATGAGCAGTTCTTC. It specifies CATSGFSTSGGSNEQFF.